This TCR beta chain was profiled in a study of shared clonotypes between healthy human individuals. Study-wide context: Each donor's CD4 naive and CD4 memory cells filled three plates apiece, CD8 naive two, and CD8 memory one. Findings and caveats of the study: The represented genetic and exposure-history diversity was limited by the small number of donors.

Notes on this clone: Antigen: not known. The sample carries other DNA sequences with the same CDR3.

Trimming took 4 bases from V and 0 from J, leaving 10 bases between them. CDR1 is SGHNT and CDR2 is YYREEE in the germline V gene (reference sequence). This CDR3 has 14 amino acids. Replicate PCRs for sorted subsets used roughly 200 ng DNA; this equaled 30,000 to 35,000 T cell genomes. Produced via immunoSEQ multiplex PCR; TCRdb's table is partial and in-frame only. The sample lists approximately 1,500,000 clones, 95% to 99% occurring once. The sequencing input was naive CD4+ T cells sorted from blood. Sample subset: CD45RA+ positively selected. The chain has TRBV5-4 and TRBJ2-5, with a tentative D call TRBD2 (6 bases). This TCR derives from a man between 25 and 39 years old in good health. The CDR3 sequence: CASSLGGYQETQYF. DNA for the CDR3: TGTGCCAGCAGCCTGGGAGGTTACCAAGAGACCCAGTACTTC. Drawing the rest from reference TRBV5-4 and TRBJ2-5, the complete variable domain is ETGVTQSPTHLIKTRGQQVTLRCSSQSGHNTVSWYQQALGQGPQFIFQYYREEENGRGNFPPRFSGLQFPNYSSELNVNALELDDSALYLCASSLGGYQETQYFGPGTRLLVL.